One and the same sample provided the 3 T cell receptor beta chains below, sequenced in a study of human T cells and chemical hapten exposure. TCRdb reprocessed the RACE reads via MiXCR and lists one record per CDR3 protein. The sample lists just over 90,000 distinct CDR3 sequences; about 10% were seen once. This sample's time point: healthy volunteer bleed at 2 weeks. Total RNA extraction was carried out from unfractionated whole blood. What was sequenced was whole blood. These receptors originate from a female donor in good health. Some clones in this sample may be carry-over from other donors' samples.

This clonotype was counted a few times. The gene calls are TRBV2 and TRBJ2-7, with a tentative D call TRBD1 (5 bases). Germline V CDR1 and CDR2: SNHLY, FYNNEI. The CDR3 consists of 14 residues. V lost 7 bases to trimming and J lost 3 bases, with 16 bases between them. CDR3 bases: TGTGCCAGCACCCAACAGGCGTTGGACTACGAGCAGTACTTC. Its protein product is CASTQQALDYEQYF.

At least ten counts were recorded for this clonotype. This chain joins TRBV29-1 and TRBJ1-1; D call uncertain. The CDR3 covers 12 residues. Trimming stripped 5 bases from V and 8 bases from J, with 15 bases between. Germline V lookup: CDR1 SQVTM, CDR2 ANQGSEA. DNA for the CDR3: TGCAGCGTTAGAGTAAGCGGGTCAGAAGCTTTCTTT. Amino acids: CSVRVSGSEAFF.

Notes on this clonotype: Given a much more abundant clone one base away, this may be a read error. This sequence joins TRBV9 and TRBJ1-2, with 8 nucleotides matching TRBD1. This CDR3 is built from 14 residues. Germline-derived CDR1 and CDR2 are SGDLS and YYNGEE. The CDR3 loop is CASSVASGGHGYNF. The DNA for the CDR3 is TGTGCCAGCAGCGTAGCGTCAGGGGGCCATGGCTACAACTTC. Combining the CDR3 with reference TRBV9 and TRBJ1-2 gives the whole variable domain DSGVTQTPKHLITATGQRVTLRCSPRSGDLSVYWYQQSLDQGLQFLIQYYNGEERAKGNILERFSAQQFPDLHSELNLSSLELGDSALYFCASSVASGGHGYNFGSGTRLTVV.